A selection of T cell receptor beta chains follows, all from one sample in a study of blood T cell repertoires in COVID-19. Profiled with immunoSEQ multiplex PCR; TCRdb holds only in-frame clones, not every one. Altogether about 260,000 clones are present, approximately 88% being singletons, with the ten largest covering about 0.7%. Sequenced: peripheral blood. These receptors all stem from a human donor in a cohort sampled during active COVID-19. Both conserved end residues are part of each CDR3.

V	J	CDR3
TRBV27	TRBJ2-7	CASTRSWELAGVNEQYF
TRBV28	TRBJ1-5	CASSLFAVADYSNQPQHF
TRBV2	TRBJ2-6	CASSESTGAGANVLTF
TRBV6-2/TRBV6-3	TRBJ2-7	CASSSDFSYEQYF
TRBV19	TRBJ1-2	CASIASGRAVSGYGYTF
TRBV6-6	TRBJ1-1	CASSYSDSLNTEAFF
TRBV6-5	TRBJ1-1	CASSLTGNTEAFF
TRBV19	TRBJ2-6	CASSIDHSRPGGANVLTF
TRBV7-9	TRBJ1-1	CASSFLMEAEAFF
TRBV19	TRBJ1-3	CASSQTGSGNTIYF
TRBV19	TRBJ1-2	CASPYLREGYGYTF
TRBV6-5	TRBJ1-1	CASSYSERTEAFF
TRBV6-2/TRBV6-3	TRBJ2-7	CASSPTSYEQYF
TRBV18	TRBJ1-1	CASSPSGRGTEAFF
TRBV18	TRBJ1-5	CASSPPTGIGNQPQHF
TRBV9	TRBJ2-1	CASSVQGAANEQFF
TRBV15	TRBJ2-7	CATSRDPSYEQYF
TRBV19	TRBJ1-5	CASSTRTVMSNQPQHF
TRBV29-1	TRBJ2-5	CSKIGGGAETQYF
TRBV19	TRBJ1-3	CASSIAARRDGNTIYF
TRBV6-2/TRBV6-3	TRBJ1-2	CASSYRQGSHGYTF
TRBV5-4	TRBJ1-1	CASSIGTPGRTEAFF
TRBV3-1/TRBV3-2	TRBJ2-2	CASSPPRDTGELFF
TRBV4-3	TRBJ2-1	CASSQELRTKQFF
TRBV5-1	TRBJ1-1	CASSRDTEAFF
TRBV4-3	TRBJ2-1	CASSQDYSDEQFF
TRBV7-9	TRBJ2-7	CASSIHPRSGGEDGQYF
TRBV7-2	TRBJ2-3	CASSLGGLAGEAQYF
TRBV7-2	TRBJ1-5	CASSPWGGEVNQPQHF
TRBV5-1	TRBJ1-1	CASSWRGNTEAFF
TRBV7-7	TRBJ2-5	CASSLGGGARPGETQYF
TRBV15	TRBJ1-2	CATSRNRDYGYTF
TRBV19	TRBJ2-1	CASGQNWGQTYNEQFF
TRBV19	TRBJ1-2	CASSTTVGVFGAPGYTF